Listed here are 3 T cell receptor beta chains from one sample, sequenced in a study of Graves' ophthalmopathy and Graves' hyperthyroidism (dated by TCRdb to 2016 to 2019). Sequencing relied on an Illumina HiSeq 2000. TCR beta CDR3 regions were amplified from RNA transcripts for repertoire sequencing. HTBI primers and the Qiagen OneStep RT-PCR kit were used in a first-round RT-PCR, which was followed by a second-round multiplex PCR, size selection and purification. TCRdb reanalyzed the raw reads on its own, using fastp at Q25 for trimming and MiXCR for clone calling, and kept in-frame beta chains. Under each unique CDR3 protein, matching rows form one entry showing the most common genes and DNA. The table for this sample lists hundreds of thousands of distinct CDR3 sequences; around 21% of them were counted only once. In total, the top ten clones hold 2.5% to 3.5% of the sample. Sequences were obtained from peripheral blood. The receptors come from a woman between 18 and 30 years old with stable Graves' hyperthyroidism. Donor details come from another sample of the same person, matched by shared clones.

This clonotype was observed at least ten times. This chain connects TRBV4-1 to TRBJ2-7; TRBD1 might be the D (7 bases). Germline-derived CDR1 and CDR2 are MGHRA and YSYEKL. Trimming took 1 base from V and 0 from J, leaving 13 bases between them. CDR3 length: 16 amino acids. The CDR3 region is CASSQGQGGSSYEQYF. CDR3 nucleotide sequence: TGCGCCAGCAGCCAAGGCCAGGGGGGTTCCTCCTACGAGCAGTACTTC.

This clonotype came up many times. A much larger clone is a single base away; this may be a read error. V is TRBV6-1 and J is TRBJ2-4; 14 bases match TRBD2. This CDR3 spans 18 amino acids. The germline gives CDR1 MNHNS, CDR2 SASEGT. The CDR3 DNA reads TGTGCCAGCAGCAACCAGGGACTAGCGGGAGTGGACAAAAACATTCGGTACTTC. It specifies CASSNQGLAGVDKNIRYF.

This clonotype has a count of ten or more. J is TRBJ1-2 and V is TRBV5-1; 7 bases fit TRBD1. With 1 base clipped from V and 4 bases from J, the junction kept 13 bases outside the gene matches. CDR1 and CDR2 (germline): SGHRS, YFSETQ. CDR3 length equals 17 residues. The CDR3 here is CASSLSGQKNSFYGYTF. CDR3 coding DNA: TGCGCCAGCAGCTTGTCGGGACAGAAAAATTCCTTCTATGGCTACACCTTC.